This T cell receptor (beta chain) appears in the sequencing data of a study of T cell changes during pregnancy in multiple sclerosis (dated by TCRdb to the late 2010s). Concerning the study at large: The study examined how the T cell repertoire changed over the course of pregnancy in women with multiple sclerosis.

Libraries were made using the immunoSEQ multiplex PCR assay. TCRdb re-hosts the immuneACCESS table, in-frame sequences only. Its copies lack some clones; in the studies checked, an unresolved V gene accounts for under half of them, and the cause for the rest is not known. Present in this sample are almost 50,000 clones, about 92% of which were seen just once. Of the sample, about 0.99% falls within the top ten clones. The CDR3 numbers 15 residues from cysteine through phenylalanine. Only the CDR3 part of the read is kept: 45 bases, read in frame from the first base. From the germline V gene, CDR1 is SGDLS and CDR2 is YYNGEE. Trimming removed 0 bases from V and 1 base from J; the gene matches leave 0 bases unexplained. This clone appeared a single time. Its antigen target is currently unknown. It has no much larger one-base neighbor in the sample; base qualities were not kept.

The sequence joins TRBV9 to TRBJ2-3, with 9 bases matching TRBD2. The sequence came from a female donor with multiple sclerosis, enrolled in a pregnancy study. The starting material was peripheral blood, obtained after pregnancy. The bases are TGTGCCAGCAGCGTAGTAGCGGGGGGCACAGATACGCAGTATTTT. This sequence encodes CASSVVAGGTDTQYF.